Below, 17 T cell receptor beta chains from the same sample are listed, as sequenced in a study of T cell responses to AZD1222 COVID-19 vaccine. The method was immunoSEQ multiplex PCR; TCRdb's version includes in-frame clones alone and lacks a portion of them. The sample holds 200,000 to 250,000 clones, 90% to 95% seen once. Material: peripheral blood, obtained on day 0 of MenACWY control vaccination. Receptors originate from an adult in good health.

This clone appeared a few times. The chain employs TRBV3-1 (or the pseudogene TRBV3-2) and TRBJ2-1; 7 positions agree with TRBD2. This CDR3 contains 17 residues. Germline CDR1 reads LGHDT; CDR2 reads YNNKEL (reference sequence). J gave up 4 bases and V 0 bases, and 9 bases lay outside the gene matches. Here the CDR3 DNA reads TGTGCCAGCAGCCAAGATCTATCGCGGGGGTGGTACAATGAGCAGTTCTTC. It codes for CASSQDLSRGWYNEQFF.

The chain links TRBV5-6 to TRBJ1-3; D uncertain. Looked up from germline, CDR1 is SGHDT and CDR2 is YYEEEE. The CDR3 spans 15 residues. V dropped 4 bases and J dropped 2 bases, with 13 bases sitting between them. The CDR3 loop is CASSRGHGTGNTIYF. CDR3 bases: TGTGCCAGCAGCCGGGGTCATGGGACTGGAAACACCATATATTTT.

The chain combines TRBV3-1 (or the pseudogene TRBV3-2) with TRBJ1-5; D possibly corresponds to TRBD1 (5 bases). Per germline, CDR1 LGHDT and CDR2 YNNKEL (reference sequence). The V gene lost 5 bases and the J gene lost 7 bases, with 15 bases spanning the gap. The CDR3 runs to 14 residues. CDR3 coding DNA: TGTGCCAGCAGCTTCACAGGTGGTAACCAGCCCCAGCATTTT. It codes for CASSFTGGNQPQHF.

The chain carries TRBV15 and TRBJ1-5; D is unresolved. Germline V gene sequence: CDR1 LNHNV, CDR2 YYDKDF (reference sequence). The CDR3 has 12 amino acids. Written as DNA, the CDR3 is TGTGCAACCGGGTTGTCCAATCAGCCCCAGCATTTT. Protein: CATGLSNQPQHF.

The chain carries TRBV6-1 and TRBJ1-2; no reliable D call. V dropped 2 bases and J dropped 1 base, with 11 bases sitting between them. The length of the CDR3 is 15 residues. Per germline, CDR1 MNHNS and CDR2 SASEGT. CDR3 in amino acids: CASSESHGLNYGYTF. In nucleotides, the CDR3 is TGTGCCAGCAGTGAATCCCACGGACTTAACTATGGCTACACCTTC.

The chain combines TRBV6-5 with TRBJ1-2; D possibly corresponds to TRBD1 (5 bases). Germline CDR1 MNHEY, CDR2 SVGAGI. The CDR3 loop spans 15 amino acids. Trimming removed 6 bases at V and 8 bases at J, with 22 bases between. The CDR3 DNA reads TGTGCCAGCAGCCCGGGTCTTCAGGGCCCGGGAGGCTACACCTTC. Translation gives CASSPGLQGPGGYTF.

The chain uses TRBV7-2 and TRBJ2-5; 8 bases map to TRBD2. The germline V gene has CDR1 SGHTA and CDR2 FQGNSA. The CDR3 is 14 residues long. The junction had 6 bases not matched to a gene; V was cut back by 4 bases and J by 5 bases. The CDR3 nucleotides read TGTGCCAGCAGCTCGGCGGGGGGCGGGGAGACCCAGTACTTC. Protein: CASSSAGGGETQYF.

This chain links TRBV19 with TRBJ1-1, with a possible D match to TRBD1 (5 bases). Trimming took 7 bases from V and 2 from J, leaving 17 bases between them. The CDR3 has 15 residues. The germline gives CDR1 LNHDA, CDR2 SQIVND (reference sequence). CDR3 DNA: TGTGCCAGTACCTCCGCGGAGGGGAGAAACACTGAAGCTTTCTTT. Amino acids: CASTSAEGRNTEAFF.

The chain employs TRBV10-3 and TRBJ1-2, with no clear D. Germline values: CDR1 ENHRY, CDR2 SYGVKD. The CDR3 consists of 15 residues. V lost 7 bases to trimming and J lost 2 bases, with 17 bases between them. CDR3 sequence: CAINPQGIMNYGYTF. The CDR3 DNA follows: TGTGCCATCAACCCCCAAGGGATCATGAACTATGGCTACACCTTC.

The CDR3 is CASSPYRLRQPQHF. The DNA for the CDR3 is TGTGCCAGCAGTCCTTACAGGCTCAGACAGCCCCAGCATTTT. The chain has TRBV6-5 and TRBJ1-5, with D maybe TRBD1 (5 bases). This CDR3 spans 14 amino acids. Trimming took 5 bases from V and 7 from J, leaving 15 bases between them. Germline lookup yields CDR1 MNHEY and CDR2 SVGAGI.

In regard to this clone: This sample also contains other DNA sequences that code for the same CDR3. The chain links TRBV7-2 to TRBJ1-1, with D unresolved. Germline CDR1 is SGHTA and CDR2 is FQGNSA. Trimming shortened V by 1 base and J by 4 bases, and 7 bases separated the two germline ends. The CDR3 is made up of 13 amino acids. The CDR3 nucleotides read TGTGCCAGCAGCTTAGGATCCGGCACTGAAGCTTTCTTT. This codes for CASSLGSGTEAFF.

This sequence joins TRBV5-5 and TRBJ2-3; weak D call: TRBD2 (6 bases). This CDR3 comprises 13 residues. Germline assignment: CDR1 SGHKS and CDR2 YYEKEE (reference sequence). V lost 3 bases and J 5 bases, leaving 10 bases between the germline ends. As DNA, the CDR3 is TGTGCCAGCAGCTCAGAAGCGGGAGATACGCAGTATTTT. Amino acids: CASSSEAGDTQYF.

The chain employs TRBV19 and TRBJ2-1; D is undetermined. V was pared by 0 bases and J by 2 bases, with 11 bases between. Germline CDR1 LNHDA, CDR2 SQIVND (reference sequence). This CDR3 comprises 16 residues. Here the CDR3 reads CASSIDRSPPYNEQFF. The CDR3, as DNA: TGTGCCAGTAGTATAGATCGCTCTCCCCCCTACAATGAGCAGTTCTTC.

This chain connects TRBV13 to TRBJ2-7, with D possibly being TRBD2 (7 bases). Trimming took off 7 bases at V and 4 bases at J, with 20 bases between the two ends. The CDR3 totals 15 residues. Germline values: CDR1 PRHDT, CDR2 FYEKMQ (reference sequence). CDR3 DNA: TGTGCCAGCACCTCGGGTGGGGGGGCGAATTACGAGCAGTACTTC. Its translation is CASTSGGGANYEQYF.

This clone was detected only once. V and J are TRBV19 and TRBJ2-7; TRBD2 matches at 9 bases. The germline V gene has CDR1 LNHDA and CDR2 SQIVND (reference sequence). CDR3 length: 15 amino acids. The junction had 6 bases not matched to a gene; V was cut back by 4 bases and J by 2 bases. CDR3 nucleotide sequence: TGTGCCAGTAGTAGGCTAGCGGGGACGGCCTACGAGCAGTACTTC. Amino acid sequence: CASSRLAGTAYEQYF. Full variable domain (missing parts from reference TRBV19 and TRBJ2-7): DGGITQSPKYLFRKEGQNVTLSCEQNLNHDAMYWYRQDPGQGLRLIYYSQIVNDFQKGDIAEGYSVSREKKESFPLTVTSAQKNPTAFYLCASSRLAGTAYEQYFGPGTRLTVT.

This clone has only one observation. The CDR3 here is CASRLFTTGLLGAWFF. DNA of the CDR3: TGCGCCAGCAGGCTATTCACCACGGGACTGCTTGGAGCGTGGTTCTTC. The chain couples TRBV5-1 to TRBJ2-1; maybe TRBD2 (6 bases). The V gene's germline CDR1 is SGHRS and CDR2 YFSETQ. The CDR3 runs 16 residues. Trimming took 5 bases from V and 15 from J, leaving 30 bases between them.

V usage is TRBV6-5 and J usage is TRBJ2-1, with 10 bases fitting TRBD2. V lost 1 base to trimming and J lost 4 bases; unmatched junction nucleotides: 4. CDR1 MNHEY and CDR2 SVGAGI come from the germline V gene. CDR3 length: 16 amino acids. DNA for the CDR3: TGTGCCAGCAGTTACTATGGTAGCGGGGGGTACAATGAGCAGTTCTTC. Its protein product is CASSYYGSGGYNEQFF.